The 20 T cell receptor beta chains in this list originate from one sample, sequenced in a study of cytomegalovirus exposure and HLA in healthy donors. The PCR ran on 60 Vbeta and 13 Jbeta primers. TCRdb's table, derived via immunoSEQ multiplex PCR, lists solely in-frame clones and lacks some. Altogether 120,000 or so clones are present, 83% being singletons, with the ten largest covering more than 3.5%. Specimen: PBMCs. These receptor sequences come from a woman aged 40 to 50 in good health and CMV-seropositive.

V gene TRBV18 combines with J gene TRBJ2-5; 7 positions agree with TRBD2. The assigned J gene may be wrong: the sequence end matches TRBJ2-7 better. This CDR3 comprises 15 residues. CDR1 is KGHSH, CDR2 LQKENI, per germline. The CDR3 DNA sequence: TGTGCCAGCTCACCCAAGACTAGCAGCTTCTACGAGCAGTACTTC. Its protein is CASSPKTSSFYEQYF.

Of note for this clone: The conserved phenylalanine or tryptophan is not found at the CDR3 terminus, so this likely reflects a read error. The chain recombines TRBV7-9 with TRBJ1-1; D not certain. Trimming removed 6 bases at V and 1 base at J, with 6 bases between. Germline values: CDR1 SEHNR, CDR2 FQNEAQ (reference sequence). The CDR3 sequence is 12 residues long. CDR3 nucleotide sequence: TGTGCCAGCAGTGCAGGGAACACTGAAGCTTTCCTT. Its translation: CASSAGNTEAFL.

This clone is classed as medium-sized. The chain combines TRBV4-3 with TRBJ2-1, with TRBD2 matching over 13 bases. The CDR3 loop spans 16 amino acids. With 2 bases clipped from V and 8 bases from J, the junction kept 6 bases outside the gene matches. Germline CDR1 and CDR2: LGHNA and YSLEER. Here the CDR3 DNA reads TGCGCCAGCAGCCAACAACTAGCGGGAGGGCCCGATGAGCAGTTCTTC. Amino acids: CASSQQLAGGPDEQFF.

On this clone itself: In the same sample, other DNA sequences code for this CDR3. V gene TRBV5-6 combines with J gene TRBJ2-5; the D gene is possibly TRBD1 (6 bases). This CDR3 has 13 amino acids. Per germline, CDR1 SGHDT and CDR2 YYEEEE. The V end lost 1 base, the J end lost 3 bases, and 7 bases lay between the germline ends. The CDR3 DNA is TGTGCCAGCAGCTTGTCAGGGGAAGAGACCCAGTACTTC. Its protein is CASSLSGEETQYF.

J is TRBJ2-7 and V is TRBV7-6; weak D call: TRBD1 (6 bases). The CDR3 covers 16 residues. Trimming took 2 bases from V and 6 from J, leaving 20 bases between them. CDR1 SGHVS and CDR2 FNYEAQ come from the germline V gene. CDR3 DNA sequence: TGTGCCAGCAGCTTATCTCCCACGGGACACTCTCTCGAGCAGTACTTC. It codes for CASSLSPTGHSLEQYF. The full variable domain, its missing parts supplied by reference TRBV7-6 and TRBJ2-7, is GAGVSQSPRYKVTKRGQDVALRCDPISGHVSLYWYRQALGQGPEFLTYFNYEAQQDKSGLPNDRFSAERPEGSISTLTIQRTEQRDSAMYRCASSLSPTGHSLEQYFGPGTRLTVT.

The chain links TRBV11-2 to TRBJ2-1, with 14 bases that match TRBD2. Per the germline V gene, CDR1 is SGHAT and CDR2 is FQNNGV. The CDR3 loop spans 19 amino acids. With 1 base clipped from V and 3 bases from J, the junction kept 8 bases outside the gene matches. The CDR3 reads CASSLGGTSGSPNYNEQFF. In DNA form, the CDR3 reads TGTGCCAGCAGCTTAGGAGGGACTAGCGGGAGCCCGAACTACAATGAGCAGTTCTTC.

This clone was seen a handful of times. The rearrangement uses TRBV7-9 and TRBJ2-2, with TRBD1 matching over 11 bases. V dropped 4 bases and J dropped 7; count of bases not matched to a gene: 5. CDR1 SEHNR and CDR2 FQNEAQ come from the germline V gene (reference sequence). This CDR3 has 15 residues. CDR3 in DNA: TGTGCCAGCAGCTCTACGGGACAGGGGGTCGGGGAGCTGTTTTTT. Protein sequence: CASSSTGQGVGELFF.

The chain has TRBV15 and TRBJ2-3; 14 nucleotides line up with TRBD2. This CDR3 has 19 residues. After removal of 1 base from V and 4 bases from J, the junction contained 10 bases not matched to a gene. CDR1 LNHNV and CDR2 YYDKDF come from the germline V gene (reference sequence). CDR3 protein: CATSRGGPGTSGRADTQYF. CDR3 DNA sequence: TGTGCCACCAGCAGAGGGGGTCCCGGGACTAGCGGGAGAGCAGATACGCAGTATTTT.

This rearrangement joins TRBV6-6 to TRBJ2-3; TRBD2 aligns across 8 bases. The trim removed 6 bases at V and 2 bases at J, leaving 4 bases unmatched. The CDR3 length is 14 residues. Germline V gives CDR1 MNHNY, CDR2 SVGAGI (reference sequence). This CDR3 reads CASSETSDTDTQYF. The CDR3 DNA follows: TGTGCCAGCAGCGAGACTAGCGACACAGATACGCAGTATTTT.

Notes on this clone: At one boundary the junction diverges from the germline segment, which might be a read error. The V gene is TRBV28, the J gene TRBJ2-1; weak D call: TRBD2 (6 bases). The CDR3 extends over 12 amino acids. CDR1 and CDR2 from the germline V gene are MDHEN and SYDVKM. CDR3 region: CASRPGGTEEFF. The CDR3 DNA is TGTGCCAGCAGACCCGGCGGGACTGAGGAGTTCTTC.

The chain employs TRBV18 and TRBJ2-3, with TRBD2 matching 8 bases. Germline lookup yields CDR1 KGHSH and CDR2 LQKENI. This CDR3 is 15 amino acids long. V gave up 2 bases and J gave up 3 bases; unmatched junction bases: 4. DNA of the CDR3: TGTGCCAGCTCACCAAGCGGGAGCAGGACAGATACGCAGTATTTT. As protein: CASSPSGSRTDTQYF.

V usage is TRBV9 and J usage is TRBJ2-2; 7 positions agree with TRBD1. Trimming cost V 0 bases and J 5 bases; bases outside gene matches: 10. This CDR3 contains 17 residues. Germline CDR1 is SGDLS and CDR2 is YYNGEE. In nucleotides, the CDR3 is TGTGCCAGCAGCGTAGAAGGACAGGCCTATCCGACCGGGGAGCTGTTTTTT. Protein: CASSVEGQAYPTGELFF. The variable domain in full, completed from reference TRBV9 and TRBJ2-2, reads DSGVTQTPKHLITATGQRVTLRCSPRSGDLSVYWYQQSLDQGLQFLIQYYNGEERAKGNILERFSAQQFPDLHSELNLSSLELGDSALYFCASSVEGQAYPTGELFFGEGSRLTVL.

The chain is built from TRBV29-1 and TRBJ1-1, with TRBD1 as a possible D gene (5 bases). V gave up 8 bases and J gave up 3 bases, with 19 bases separating them. This CDR3 is 14 amino acids long. CDR1 and CDR2 from the germline V gene are SQVTM and ANQGSEA. In nucleotides, the CDR3 is TGCAGCTCAACAGAGGAGGGGTGGGACACTGAAGCTTTCTTT. This codes for CSSTEEGWDTEAFF.

V gene TRBV6-5 combines with J gene TRBJ2-7, with a weak D call TRBD1 (6 bases). Trimming took off 0 bases at V and 0 bases at J, with 12 bases between the two ends. CDR3 length: 16 amino acids. Germline CDR1 reads MNHEY; CDR2 reads SVGAGI. CDR3: CASSYSRAGASYEQYF. CDR3 DNA sequence: TGTGCCAGCAGTTACTCGAGGGCAGGGGCCTCCTACGAGCAGTACTTC.

About this clone: Other DNA sequences within the sample encode an identical CDR3. The chain employs TRBV15 and TRBJ2-6, with a tentative D call TRBD2 (5 bases). CDR1 LNHNV and CDR2 YYDKDF come from the germline V gene (reference sequence). Trimming removed 0 bases at V and 1 base at J, with 7 bases between. The CDR3 length is 16 residues. CDR3 bases: TGTGCCACCAGCAGAGATCGAGGGTCTGGGGCCAACGTCCTGACTTTC. This encodes CATSRDRGSGANVLTF.

This chain uses TRBV7-3 with TRBJ2-3; a weak D match, TRBD1 (6 bases). This CDR3 is built from 14 residues. Trimming took off 4 bases at V and 1 base at J, with 9 bases between the two ends. Germline V gene data show CDR1 as SGHTA and CDR2 as FQGTGA. The CDR3 DNA sequence: TGTGCCAGCAGCTCGGGACAAGGCACAGATACGCAGTATTTT. Protein sequence: CASSSGQGTDTQYF.

The J gene is TRBJ1-4, the V gene TRBV18; 8 bases fit TRBD1. J lost 7 bases, V lost 5 bases, and 9 bases had no gene match. Germline V lookup: CDR1 KGHSH, CDR2 LQKENI. The CDR3 totals 15 residues. This CDR3 reads CASSVGQGDGEKLFF. Here the CDR3 DNA reads TGTGCCAGCTCAGTAGGACAGGGCGATGGTGAAAAACTGTTTTTT.

This chain joins TRBV5-1 and TRBJ2-2; D gene ambiguous. Germline CDR1 and CDR2: SGHRS and YFSETQ. The CDR3 runs to 15 residues. The ends were cut back, 2 bases at V and 5 bases at J, with 13 bases in the middle. The CDR3 reads CASSFIWSGTGELFF. The CDR3, as DNA: TGCGCCAGCAGCTTCATATGGTCCGGTACCGGGGAGCTGTTTTTT.

The CDR3: CASSLGGTGVSPLHF. Written as DNA, the CDR3 is TGTGCCAGCAGCTTAGGTGGGACAGGGGTATCACCCCTCCACTTT. The chain carries TRBV7-3 and TRBJ1-6; the match to TRBD1 covers 10 bases. Trimming cost V 2 bases and J 10 bases; bases outside gene matches: 5. The CDR3 runs to 15 residues. Germline loops: CDR1 SGHTA, CDR2 FQGTGA.

The CDR3 region has the DNA TGCGCCAGCAGCCAAGAGATTGGTAGACTGGAGTTCTTC. Amino acids: CASSQEIGRLEFF. This chain links TRBV4-1 with TRBJ2-1; the D is unclear. Germline-derived CDR1 and CDR2 are MGHRA and YSYEKL. The CDR3 covers 13 residues. The V gene lost 0 bases and the J gene lost 14 bases, with 14 bases spanning the gap.